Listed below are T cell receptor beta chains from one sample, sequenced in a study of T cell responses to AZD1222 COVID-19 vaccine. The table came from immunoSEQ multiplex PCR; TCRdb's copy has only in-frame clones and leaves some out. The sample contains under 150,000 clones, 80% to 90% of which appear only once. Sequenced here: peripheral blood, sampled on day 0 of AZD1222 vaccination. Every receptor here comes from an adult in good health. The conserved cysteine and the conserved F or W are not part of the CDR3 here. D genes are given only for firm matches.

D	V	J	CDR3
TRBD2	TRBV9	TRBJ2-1	ASSVGVAGSNEQF
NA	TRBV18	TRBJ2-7	ASSRGDSSYEQY
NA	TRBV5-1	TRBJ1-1	ASSLEGQNTEAF
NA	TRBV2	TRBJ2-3	ASSENLSPDTQY
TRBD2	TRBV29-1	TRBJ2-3	SSRLAGVGTDTQY
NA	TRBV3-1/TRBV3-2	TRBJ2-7	ASSQAGAAYEQY
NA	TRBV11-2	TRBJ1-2	ASSLAEGGNYGYT
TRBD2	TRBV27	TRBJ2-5	ASSLSSPSGRQTQY
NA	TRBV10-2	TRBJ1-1	ASSQLPNTEAF
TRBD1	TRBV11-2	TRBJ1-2	ASSTDRGRLSGYT